This entry describes one T cell receptor (beta chain). The germline CDR1 and CDR2 sequences are SGHNT and YYREEE (reference sequence). The V end lost 4 bases, the J end lost 5 bases, and 15 bases lay between the germline ends. The CDR3 consists of 14 residues. In the authors' methods: Reference gene primer amplification in the assay estimated nucleated cell counts. The protocol was immunoSEQ multiplex PCR, while the TCRdb copy is restricted to in-frame clones and leaves out a portion. That table furnishes V, J and clone size, whereas the DNA furnished D and trimming. The table includes some 150,000 clones, roughly 77% detected once. This specimen belongs to a study of blood T cell repertoires in COVID-19. Study-wide context: There were acute and convalescent COVID-19 samples, and they came from the United States, Italy and Spain.

This clonotype originated in a man aged 55 to 70 with acute or convalescent COVID-19. The rearrangement uses TRBV5-4 and TRBJ2-5, with a weak D call TRBD1 (5 bases). Sequencing used peripheral blood. The CDR3 bases are TGTGCCAGCAGCATAGTCAGGGAACGGGAGACCCAGTACTTC. Translation: CASSIVRERETQYF.